Listed below are T cell receptor beta chains from one sample, sequenced in a study of blood T cell repertoires in COVID-19. The table came from immunoSEQ multiplex PCR; TCRdb's copy has only in-frame clones and leaves some out. The table lists a few hundred thousand clones, over 75% of them singletons. Material: PBMCs or T cells enriched from blood (not recorded which). These TCRs come from a woman aged 35 to 49 with acute COVID-19. Both conserved end residues are part of each CDR3. A D gene is named only where the DNA matches it firmly. Clone size is stated in some rows and not others, as once, few, many or a class when expanded.

D gene,clone size,J gene,CDR3 length,V gene,CDR3 DNA,CDR3 protein
TRBD1,.,TRBJ1-4,17,TRBV11-3,TGTGCCAGCAGCTTAGGCCAGGGGGAGGCGTCTAATGAAAAACTGTTTTTT,CASSLGQGEASNEKLFF
.,.,TRBJ2-3,17,TRBV9,TGTGCCAGCAGCGTAGCGGATCGGGCAGGGTGGACAGATACGCAGTATTTT,CASSVADRAGWTDTQYF
.,.,TRBJ2-7,18,TRBV6-1,TGTGCCAGCAGTGAAGTCCCGGGAGAGTGGGGCCTTACCTACGAGCAGTACTTC,CASSEVPGEWGLTYEQYF
TRBD2,.,TRBJ2-3,15,TRBV7-3,TGTGCCAGCAGCTTAGGACTAGCGGAAACAGATACGCAGTATTTT,CASSLGLAETDTQYF
.,.,TRBJ1-4,13,TRBV2,TGTGCCAGCAGTAAGGGGAAGGGTGAAAAACTGTTTTTT,CASSKGKGEKLFF
TRBD2,many,TRBJ2-1,18,TRBV7-3,TGTGCCAGCAGCTTAAATGGGATCCGGGCGGGAGGGAACAATGAGCAGTTCTTC,CASSLNGIRAGGNNEQFF
TRBD1,.,TRBJ2-5,13,TRBV7-3,TGTGCCAGCAGCCGCGACAGGGGAGAGACCCAGTACTTC,CASSRDRGETQYF
.,.,TRBJ2-7,14,TRBV21-1,TGTGCCAGCAGCGACCACCTGCAGGGGTACGAGCAGTACTTC,CASSDHLQGYEQYF
TRBD2,.,TRBJ2-1,13,TRBV30,TGTGCCTGGAGCGCGGGAGGGGTCAATGAGCAGTTCTTC,CAWSAGGVNEQFF
.,.,TRBJ1-5,17,TRBV19,TGTGCCAGTAGTATGAGGGGGTCCGACAGGCCGGATCAGCCCCAGCATTTT,CASSMRGSDRPDQPQHF
TRBD2,few,TRBJ2-1,16,TRBV5-1,TGCGCCAGCAGCTTTAGCGGGAGGGCGGCGTACAATGAGCAGTTCTTC,CASSFSGRAAYNEQFF
TRBD1,.,TRBJ1-5,14,TRBV28,TGTGCCAGCGTCCGGGACAGCGCGTATCAGCCCCAGCATTTT,CASVRDSAYQPQHF
TRBD2,.,TRBJ2-7,16,TRBV7-2,TGTGCCAGCAGCTTAGCGGTAAAACTAGCGGGAGGCGAGCAGTACTTC,CASSLAVKLAGGEQYF
.,.,TRBJ1-1,15,TRBV19,TGTGCCAGTAGTATGTCAGGCAGGATGAACACTGAAGCTTTCTTT,CASSMSGRMNTEAFF
.,.,TRBJ1-2,13,TRBV5-4,TGTGCCAGCACCATGGCGGGGGACTATGGCTACACCTTC,CASTMAGDYGYTF
TRBD1,.,TRBJ1-5,14,TRBV2,TGTGCCAGCAGTGGACAGGGGGCAAATCAGCCCCAGCATTTT,CASSGQGANQPQHF
.,once,TRBJ1-1,14,TRBV7-9,TGTGCCAGCAGCTATGCCGGGAGCAACACTGAAGCTTTCTTT,CASSYAGSNTEAFF
.,.,TRBJ2-1,15,TRBV28,TGTGCCAGCAGCCGATATGCGGACACCTACAATGAGCAGTTCTTC,CASSRYADTYNEQFF
TRBD1,.,TRBJ1-5,15,TRBV4-1,TGCGCCAGCAGCCAAGCCGACAGGGGAAGGGGGCCCCAGCATTTT,CASSQADRGRGPQHF
.,.,TRBJ1-5,16,TRBV4-3,TGCGCCAGCAGCCAATCTACAGGGATATCGGGTCAGCCCCAGCATTTT,CASSQSTGISGQPQHF
TRBD1,.,TRBJ2-7,12,TRBV30,TGTGCCTGGAAGCCACAGGGGCGCGAGCAGTACTTC,CAWKPQGREQYF
.,once,TRBJ1-5,16,TRBV6-1,TGTGCCAGCAGTGGTAGGGCAGGGGCCCTCAATCAGCCCCAGCATTTT,CASSGRAGALNQPQHF
.,.,TRBJ1-1,13,TRBV28,TGTGCCAGCAGTTTGCCCGGGAGCACTGAAGCTTTCTTT,CASSLPGSTEAFF
TRBD1,.,TRBJ2-1,15,TRBV7-6,TGTGCCAGCAGCTTGGGACAGGGGTACCACAATGAGCAGTTCTTC,CASSLGQGYHNEQFF
.,.,TRBJ1-6,13,TRBV29-1,TGCAGCGTTGATGTAGGGGATAATTCACCCCTCCACTTT,CSVDVGDNSPLHF
.,.,TRBJ1-4,15,TRBV3-1/TRBV3-2,TGTGCCAGCAGCCAAGATTGGACAGCTAATGAAAAACTGTTTTTT,CASSQDWTANEKLFF
TRBD1,once,TRBJ2-1,19,TRBV24-1,TGTGCCACCAGTGATTCGTTCACAGGGGGTGAAGGCTCCTACAATGAGCAGTTCTTC,CATSDSFTGGEGSYNEQFF
.,.,TRBJ1-5,11,TRBV12-2,TGTGCAAGTCGCTCATGGCCGCCCCAGCATTTT,CASRSWPPQHF
TRBD2,.,TRBJ2-1,15,TRBV6-4,TGTGCCAGCAGTGACGGGACTAGCGCCTACAATGAGCAGTTCTTC,CASSDGTSAYNEQFF
TRBD1,once,TRBJ1-5,13,TRBV30,TGTGCCTGGAGTGGACAGGGGAATCAGCCCCAGCATTTT,CAWSGQGNQPQHF
.,few,TRBJ2-1,14,TRBV11-2,TGTGCCAGCAGCTTAGACGTAGGCAGGCCCTTTCAGTTCTTC,CASSLDVGRPFQFF
.,.,TRBJ1-2,15,TRBV4-2,TGTGCCAGCAGCCAAGCGGGAGTTCTTGTAGTTGGCTACACCTTC,CASSQAGVLVVGYTF
.,.,TRBJ2-7,11,TRBV6-2/TRBV6-3,TGTGCCAGCAGTTACGGGCGCGAGCAGTACTTC,CASSYGREQYF
TRBD1,.,TRBJ1-6,13,TRBV2,TGTGCCAGCAGACAGAGACAGGGGGAACCCCTCCACTTT,CASRQRQGEPLHF
.,.,TRBJ2-1,16,TRBV6-2/TRBV6-3,TGTGCGAGCCGCCGCGCAGGGTCAAGCTCCTACAATGAGCAGTTCTTC,CASRRAGSSSYNEQFF
TRBD2,.,TRBJ2-1,15,TRBV4-2,TGTGCCAGCAGCCAAGGCGGGGGGGATAGGAATGAGCAGTTCTTC,CASSQGGGDRNEQFF
TRBD2,once,TRBJ2-3,17,TRBV7-8,TGTGCCAGCAGCTTAGCGGATAGCGGGGGGGCAGCTGATACGCAGTATTTT,CASSLADSGGAADTQYF
.,few,TRBJ1-1,13,TRBV19,TGTGCCAGTAGTGCGACAGTGAACACTGAAGCTTTCTTT,CASSATVNTEAFF
TRBD2,few,TRBJ2-3,14,TRBV28,TGTGCCAGCAGGATAGCGGGAGCTCCAGATACGCAGTATTTT,CASRIAGAPDTQYF
TRBD2,many,TRBJ2-2,15,TRBV28,TGTGCCAGCAAATCCCTAGCGGCTTTCACCGGGGAGCTGTTTTTT,CASKSLAAFTGELFF
.,.,TRBJ2-4,15,TRBV27,TGTGCCAGCAGCTCCCCTGGTAGAGCCAAAAACATTCAGTACTTC,CASSSPGRAKNIQYF